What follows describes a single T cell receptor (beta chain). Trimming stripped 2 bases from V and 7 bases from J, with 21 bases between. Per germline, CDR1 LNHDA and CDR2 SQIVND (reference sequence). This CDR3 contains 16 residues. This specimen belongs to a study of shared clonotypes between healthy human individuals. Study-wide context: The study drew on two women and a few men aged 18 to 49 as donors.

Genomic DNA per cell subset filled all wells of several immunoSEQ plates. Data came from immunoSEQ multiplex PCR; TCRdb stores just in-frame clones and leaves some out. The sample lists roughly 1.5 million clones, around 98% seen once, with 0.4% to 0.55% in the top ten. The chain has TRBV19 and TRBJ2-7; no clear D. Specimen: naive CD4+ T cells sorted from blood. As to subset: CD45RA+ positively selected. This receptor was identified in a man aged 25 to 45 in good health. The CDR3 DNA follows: TGTGCCAGTAGTATATCATCCCGGGCCTCTGAATTGGAGCAGTACTTC. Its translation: CASSISSRASELEQYF.